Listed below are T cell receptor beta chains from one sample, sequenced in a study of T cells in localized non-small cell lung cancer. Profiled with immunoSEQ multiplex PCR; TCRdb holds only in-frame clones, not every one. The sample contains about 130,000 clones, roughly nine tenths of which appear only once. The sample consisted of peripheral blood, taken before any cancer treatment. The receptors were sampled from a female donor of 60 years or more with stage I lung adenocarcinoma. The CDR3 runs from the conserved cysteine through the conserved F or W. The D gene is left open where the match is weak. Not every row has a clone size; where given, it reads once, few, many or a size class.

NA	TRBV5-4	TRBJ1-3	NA	TGTGCCAGCAGCTTGTTTGGTGGTTCGGGAAACACCATATATTTT	CASSLFGGSGNTIYF
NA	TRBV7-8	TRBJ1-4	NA	TGTGCCAGCACCCGGGAATCATCTTCGTTGAATGAAAAACTGTTTTTT	CASTRESSSLNEKLFF
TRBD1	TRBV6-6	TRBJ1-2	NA	TGTGCCAGCAGAAATGATGGACAGGGGATCTACACCTTC	CASRNDGQGIYTF
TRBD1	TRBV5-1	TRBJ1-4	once	TGCGCCAGCAGCTTCTTCTTTTCGGAGACAACAGGGGTCACTAATGAAAAACTGTTTTTT	CASSFFFSETTGVTNEKLFF
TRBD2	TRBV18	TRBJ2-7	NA	TGTGCCAGCTCACCGCCGGGACTAAATTCCTACGAGCAGTACTTC	CASSPPGLNSYEQYF
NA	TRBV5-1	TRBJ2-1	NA	TGCGCCAGCAGCTTGGTCGGGTTAGGGGTGGATGAGCAGTTCTTC	CASSLVGLGVDEQFF
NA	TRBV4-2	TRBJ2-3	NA	TGTGCCAGCAGCCAAGTCGGGACTAGCACAGATACGCAGTATTTT	CASSQVGTSTDTQYF
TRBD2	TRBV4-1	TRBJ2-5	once	TGCGCCAGCAGCCAAGATTCGGGGGCTAGCGGGGAAGAGACCCAGTACTTC	CASSQDSGASGEETQYF
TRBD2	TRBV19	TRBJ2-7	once	TGTGCCAGTAGTACTAGCGGGGGACTCTACGAGCAGTACTTC	CASSTSGGLYEQYF
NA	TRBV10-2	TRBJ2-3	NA	TGCGCCAGCAGTGAACCAGTAGGGGATACGCAGTATTTT	CASSEPVGDTQYF
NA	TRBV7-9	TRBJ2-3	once	TGTGCCAGCAGCTTAGAAGCTGGAGATACGCAGTATTTT	CASSLEAGDTQYF
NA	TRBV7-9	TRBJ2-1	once	TGTGCCAGCAGCTTAGGGCAGGGTCTAGGATCCTACAATGAGCAGTTCTTC	CASSLGQGLGSYNEQFF
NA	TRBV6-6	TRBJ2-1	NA	TGTGCCAGCAGTTACTCGTCTGAATACAATGAGCAGTTCTTC	CASSYSSEYNEQFF